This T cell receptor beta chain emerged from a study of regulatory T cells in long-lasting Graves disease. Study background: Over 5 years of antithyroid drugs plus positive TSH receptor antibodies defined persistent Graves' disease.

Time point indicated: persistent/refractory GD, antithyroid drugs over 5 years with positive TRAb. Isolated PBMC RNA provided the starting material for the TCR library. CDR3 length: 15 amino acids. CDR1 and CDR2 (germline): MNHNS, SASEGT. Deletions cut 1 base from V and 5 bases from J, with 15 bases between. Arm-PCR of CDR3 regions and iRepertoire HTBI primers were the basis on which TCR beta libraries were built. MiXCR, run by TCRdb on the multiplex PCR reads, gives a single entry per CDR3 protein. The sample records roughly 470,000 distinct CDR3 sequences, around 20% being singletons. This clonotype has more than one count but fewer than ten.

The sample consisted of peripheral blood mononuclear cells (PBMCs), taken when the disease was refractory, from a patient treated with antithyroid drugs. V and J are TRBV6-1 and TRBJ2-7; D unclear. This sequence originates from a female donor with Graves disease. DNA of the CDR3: TGTGCCAGCAGTGAAGTTCCCCCCGGGTACCACGAGCAGTACTTC. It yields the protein CASSEVPPGYHEQYF.